Below are 16 T cell receptor beta chains sequenced from a single sample in a study of blood T cell repertoires in COVID-19 (dated by TCRdb to the early 2020s). The library was made by the immunoSEQ multiplex PCR assay. Entries here come from immuneACCESS through TCRdb and include only in-frame sequences with V and J called. Some clones fail to appear in such tables; in the studies checked, an unresolved V gene covers under half of the shortfall, and the cause of the remainder is unknown. The sample table lists over 150,000 clones, 88% of them with a count of one. The leading ten clones occupy around 9.5% of the sample. Material for sequencing was PBMCs or T cells enriched from blood (not recorded which). The origin of the receptors is a woman aged 18 to 35 who had recovered from COVID-19.

This rearrangement joins TRBV4-3 to TRBJ2-1; no firm D call. In germline, CDR1 is LGHNA, CDR2 YSLEER. V was shortened by 0 bases and J by 2 bases, with 11 bases between the two germline ends. The CDR3 totals 16 residues. CDR3 loop: CASSQDADNTYNEQFF. CDR3 sequence (DNA): TGCGCCAGCAGCCAAGATGCTGACAACACCTACAATGAGCAGTTCTTC.

The chain is built from TRBV6-2 or TRBV6-3 and TRBJ2-7; possibly TRBD2 for D (5 bases). This CDR3 region has 14 residues. Germline V CDR1 and CDR2: MNHEY, SVGEGT. V lost 2 bases and J 2 bases, leaving 10 bases between the germline ends. The CDR3 DNA sequence: TGTGCCAGCAGTTACAGGGAGATGCCCTACGAGCAGTACTTC. Translated: CASSYREMPYEQYF.

The J gene is TRBJ2-1, the V gene TRBV7-2; D possibly corresponds to TRBD2 (6 bases). The CDR3 has 15 amino acids. Looked up from germline, CDR1 is SGHTA and CDR2 is FQGNSA. Trimming left V 5 bases short and J 2 bases short, with 13 bases between. DNA for the CDR3: TGTGCCAGCAGCACGGGACTTCCGACCTACAATGAGCAGTTCTTC. Protein: CASSTGLPTYNEQFF.

The chain has TRBV24-1 and TRBJ2-5; 10 bases agree with TRBD2. Germline V gene data show CDR1 as KGHDR and CDR2 as SFDVKD. CDR3 length: 16 amino acids. V was clipped by 3 bases and J by 5 bases; unmatched bases: 8. The CDR3 coding sequence is TGTGCCACCAGTGATCCCAGCGGGAGGGCCAAGGAGACCCAGTACTTC. Translating gives CATSDPSGRAKETQYF.

The chain employs TRBV6-5 and TRBJ2-5; 7 bases line up with TRBD1. J was trimmed by 9 bases and V by 2 bases; bases with no gene match: 3. The germline CDR1 and CDR2 sequences are MNHEY and SVGAGI. The CDR3 is made up of 12 amino acids. The CDR3 spells CASSYDRVAQYF. The CDR3 bases are TGTGCCAGCAGTTACGACAGGGTAGCCCAGTACTTC.

This clone showed up just a few times. The rearrangement uses TRBV7-8 and TRBJ2-7, with 8 bases fitting TRBD1. The CDR3 consists of 15 residues. V shed 1 base and J 5 bases; nucleotides not matched to a gene: 7. Germline V lookup: CDR1 SGHVS, CDR2 FQNEAQ. CDR3: CASSLGGQGFHEQYF. The CDR3 bases are TGTGCCAGCAGCTTAGGTGGACAGGGCTTCCACGAGCAGTACTTC.

The J gene is TRBJ1-1, the V gene TRBV4-1, with 10 positions matching TRBD1. V lost 8 bases and J lost 4; bases outside the gene matches: 16. The CDR3 has 17 residues. CDR1 MGHRA and CDR2 YSYEKL come from the germline V gene. DNA of the CDR3: TGCGCCAGCCGGCGAGGACAGGGGGATTTGGTTGGCACTGAAGCTTTCTTT. Translation: CASRRGQGDLVGTEAFF.

The V call is TRBV10-3, the J call TRBJ1-6, with a possible D match to TRBD1 (5 bases). Germline V CDR1 and CDR2: ENHRY, SYGVKD. This CDR3 region has 15 residues. Trimming left V 3 bases short and J 6 bases short, with 12 bases between. CDR3 nucleotide sequence: TGTGCCATCAGTGACTGGCAGGGAGGTAATTCACCCCTCCACTTT. Translation gives CAISDWQGGNSPLHF.

The V gene is TRBV7-9, the J gene TRBJ1-2; D unclear. Germline assignment: CDR1 SEHNR and CDR2 FQNEAQ (reference sequence). The CDR3 consists of 11 residues. Trimming left V 4 bases short and J 5 bases short, with 5 bases between. CDR3: CASSSQYGYTF. The CDR3 coding sequence is TGTGCCAGCAGCTCCCAATATGGCTACACCTTC.

This chain uses TRBV7-2 with TRBJ2-5, with D tentatively TRBD1 (6 bases). Germline CDR1 SGHTA, CDR2 FQGNSA. The V end lost 5 bases, the J end lost 2 bases, and 18 bases lay between the germline ends. This CDR3 has 16 residues. CDR3 residues: CASSIPTGSIQETQYF. DNA for the CDR3: TGTGCCAGCAGCATCCCGACAGGTTCTATTCAAGAGACCCAGTACTTC.

CDR3 loop: CASSQGTGGADTQYF. In DNA form, the CDR3 reads TGTGCCAGCAGCCAGGGGACAGGGGGAGCAGATACGCAGTATTTT. V is TRBV7-6 and J is TRBJ2-3, with TRBD1 matching over 11 bases. CDR1 and CDR2 (germline): SGHVS, FNYEAQ. The CDR3 runs 15 residues. The V segment lost 5 bases and the J segment 4 bases; nucleotides outside the gene matches: 5. Combining the CDR3 with reference TRBV7-6 and TRBJ2-3 gives the whole variable domain GAGVSQSPRYKVTKRGQDVALRCDPISGHVSLYWYRQALGQGPEFLTYFNYEAQQDKSGLPNDRFSAERPEGSISTLTIQRTEQRDSAMYRCASSQGTGGADTQYFGPGTRLTVL.

This chain joins TRBV5-4 and TRBJ1-2; no clear D. Germline CDR1 reads SGHNT; CDR2 reads YYREEE (reference sequence). Trimming cost V 3 bases and J 2 bases, with 8 bases left between them. This CDR3 spans 13 amino acids. In DNA form, the CDR3 reads TGTGCCAGCAGCTCCGAAGAGAACTATGGCTACACCTTC. Residues: CASSSEENYGYTF.

The rearrangement uses TRBV19 and TRBJ2-7; 10 bases match TRBD1. The V gene's germline CDR1 is LNHDA and CDR2 SQIVND (reference sequence). The CDR3 loop spans 14 amino acids. J gave up 4 bases and V 9 bases, and 9 bases lay outside the gene matches. The CDR3 is CASRAGTGVYEQYF. The CDR3 nucleotides are TGTGCCAGCCGAGCCGGGACAGGGGTATACGAGCAGTACTTC.

This clone was seen a handful of times. The chain links TRBV5-1 to TRBJ2-7, with 8 bases lining up with TRBD1. Unmatched junction bases numbered 12, after V lost 7 bases and J lost 3 bases. Germline-derived CDR1 and CDR2 are SGHRS and YFSETQ. The length of the CDR3 is 15 residues. The CDR3 nucleotides read TGCGCCAGCGCCGGAACGACAGGGGACCTCTACGAGCAGTACTTC. This translates into CASAGTTGDLYEQYF.

The chain links TRBV2 to TRBJ2-6, with D unclear. CDR3 length: 16 amino acids. Per the germline V gene, CDR1 is SNHLY and CDR2 is FYNNEI. Trimming shortened V by 4 bases and J by 0 bases, and 10 bases separated the two germline ends. The CDR3 loop is CASSASGYSGANVLTF. The CDR3 DNA reads as TGTGCCAGCAGTGCTAGTGGGTACTCTGGGGCCAACGTCCTGACTTTC.

This clone appeared once. The rearrangement joins TRBV9 to TRBJ1-2; D may be TRBD1 (5 bases). The CDR3 spans 14 residues. Looked up from germline, CDR1 is SGDLS and CDR2 is YYNGEE. Trimming cost V 2 bases and J 2 bases, with 10 bases left between them. CDR3 DNA sequence: TGTGCCAGCAGCGTGATGACAGCGAACTATGGCTACACCTTC. Translated, it gives CASSVMTANYGYTF.